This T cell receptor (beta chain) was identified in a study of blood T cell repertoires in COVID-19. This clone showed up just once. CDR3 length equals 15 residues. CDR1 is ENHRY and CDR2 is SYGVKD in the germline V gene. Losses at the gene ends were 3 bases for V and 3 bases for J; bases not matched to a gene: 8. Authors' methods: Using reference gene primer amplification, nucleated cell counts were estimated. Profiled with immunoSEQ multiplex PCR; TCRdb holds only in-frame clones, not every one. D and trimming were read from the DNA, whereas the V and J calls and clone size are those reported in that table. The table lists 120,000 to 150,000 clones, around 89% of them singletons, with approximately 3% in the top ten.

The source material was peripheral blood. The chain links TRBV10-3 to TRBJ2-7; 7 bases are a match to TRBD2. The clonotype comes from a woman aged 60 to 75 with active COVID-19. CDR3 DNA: TGTGCCATCAGTGATGCGCGGGAGTCCGGCTACGAGCAGTACTTC. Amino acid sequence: CAISDARESGYEQYF.